Sequencing of this TCR beta chain was carried out in a study of monozygotic twins with inflammatory bowel disease. From germline, CDR1 is SGHAT and CDR2 FQNNGV. The CDR3 extends over 15 amino acids. With the 5' RACE reads reprocessed, TCRdb shows one record per CDR3 protein and no DNA. The sample has about 440,000 distinct CDR3 sequences. V and J are TRBV11-2 and TRBJ2-7; TCRdb lists TRBD1, though no DNA is available to test this call. What was sequenced was blood. The receptor was derived from a human donor with ulcerative colitis or Crohn's disease, or a healthy co-twin of an affected twin (not recorded which). CDR3 in amino acids: CASSKNRDISYEQYF.